This TCR beta chain emerged from a study of neoadjuvant nivolumab and ipilimumab in lung cancer. Study results and caveats: Only two of four nivolumab-treated tumors gained richness and clonality by surgery. TCR receptors were sequenced in few samples. Pathologic regression was not significantly tied to TCR clonality.

The protocol was immunoSEQ multiplex PCR, while the TCRdb copy is restricted to in-frame clones and leaves out a portion. Of over 45,000 clones in the sample, about 89% were seen once. On this clone: Its target is not known.

The CDR3 covers 15 residues. Germline CDR1 reads MNHEY; CDR2 reads SVGAGI. Trimming at V came to 5 bases and at J to 4 bases, leaving 4 bases not matched to a gene. J is TRBJ2-2 and V is TRBV6-5, with TRBD1 matching 10 bases. This TCR came from an adult with non-small cell lung cancer. Some clones in this sample may be carry-over from other donors' samples. The sample consisted of blood, taken before neoadjuvant nivolumab, alone or with ipilimumab. Here the CDR3 reads CASSRQGAVTGELFF. CDR3 in DNA: TGTGCCAGCAGTAGACAGGGGGCTGTCACCGGGGAGCTGTTTTTT.